The 15 T cell receptor beta chains reported below all come from one sample, sequenced in a study of shared clonotypes between healthy human individuals. Measured with immunoSEQ multiplex PCR; TCRdb has only the in-frame clones, and not every one. The table lists roughly 1 million clones, around 76% of them singletons. The sample comprised memory CD4+ T cells sorted from blood. Stated subset: CD45RA-negative fraction. Receptors were obtained from a man younger than 30 in good health.

This chain connects TRBV7-9 to TRBJ1-2; the D gene is possibly TRBD1 (5 bases). This CDR3 has 13 residues. V gave up 8 bases and J gave up 1 base, with 11 bases separating them. Germline V lookup: CDR1 SEHNR, CDR2 FQNEAQ (reference sequence). The CDR3 bases are TGTGCCAGCGGAGACAGAAATAACTATGGCTACACCTTC. Amino acid sequence: CASGDRNNYGYTF.

Note on this clone: This CDR3 is also generated by other DNA sequences in the sample. V gene TRBV18 combines with J gene TRBJ1-1, with D possibly matching TRBD1 (6 bases). Germline loops: CDR1 KGHSH, CDR2 LQKENI. This CDR3 contains 15 residues. Trimming took 6 bases from V and 5 from J, leaving 19 bases between them. The CDR3 DNA is TGTGCCAGCTCTCCCGGACAGCTTGGGAAAACTGAAGCTTTCTTT. Translating gives CASSPGQLGKTEAFF.

The chain joins TRBV29-1 to TRBJ2-5; unclear D gene. V shed 2 bases and J shed 5 bases, with 24 bases lying between them. The CDR3 consists of 17 residues. Germline V lookup: CDR1 SQVTM, CDR2 ANQGSEA. DNA for the CDR3: TGCAGCGTTGAACTACAATGGTTCCCCGATTCTAGGGAGACCCAGTACTTC. Its translation: CSVELQWFPDSRETQYF.

This clone was seen only a few times. The genes are TRBV6-1 and TRBJ2-7; 7 bases fit TRBD1. The CDR3 has 13 residues. Germline loops: CDR1 MNHNS, CDR2 SASEGT. The trim removed 8 bases at V and 3 bases at J, leaving 7 bases unmatched. CDR3 sequence reads: CASRQGIGYEQYF. As DNA, the CDR3 is TGTGCCAGCCGACAGGGAATAGGCTACGAGCAGTACTTC.

This clone has at least ten counts. This sample also contains other DNA sequences that code for the same CDR3. The V and J genes are TRBV18 and TRBJ1-1, with D maybe TRBD1 (5 bases). The CDR3 contains 14 residues. V shed 3 bases and J shed 4 bases, with 12 bases lying between them. Germline V gives CDR1 KGHSH, CDR2 LQKENI. The CDR3 sequence: CASSPAGKGTEAFF. In DNA, the CDR3 is TGTGCCAGCTCACCGGCAGGGAAGGGCACTGAAGCTTTCTTT.

The chain combines TRBV5-1 with TRBJ1-3; D is unclear. Germline loops: CDR1 SGHRS, CDR2 YFSETQ. V shed 0 bases and J shed 3 bases, with 10 bases lying between them. This CDR3 spans 15 amino acids. In DNA form, the CDR3 reads TGCGCCAGCAGCTTGGCAGCTACAATTGGAAACACCATATATTTT. Translation gives CASSLAATIGNTIYF.

The rearrangement links TRBV9 to TRBJ2-3, with D possibly matching TRBD2 (6 bases). Germline V lookup: CDR1 SGDLS, CDR2 YYNGEE. V was cut by 3 bases and J by 3 bases, with 11 bases left in between. The CDR3 has 14 residues. The CDR3 DNA sequence: TGTGCCAGCAGCGGGACTACTCCAACAGATACGCAGTATTTT. Translation gives CASSGTTPTDTQYF. The whole variable domain, remainder taken from reference TRBV9 and TRBJ2-3, is DSGVTQTPKHLITATGQRVTLRCSPRSGDLSVYWYQQSLDQGLQFLIQYYNGEERAKGNILERFSAQQFPDLHSELNLSSLELGDSALYFCASSGTTPTDTQYFGPGTRLTVL.

The gene calls are TRBV7-2 and TRBJ1-2; 11 bases fit TRBD1. The CDR3 runs 14 residues. The germline CDR1 and CDR2 sequences are SGHTA and FQGNSA. V lost 1 base and J lost 8; bases outside the gene matches: 3. CDR3 nucleotide sequence: TGTGCCAGCAGCTTAGAAGGACAGGGGGCGGGCTACACCTTC. It is translated as CASSLEGQGAGYTF. Complete variable domain (other parts from reference TRBV7-2 and TRBJ1-2): GAGVSQSPSNKVTEKGKDVELRCDPISGHTALYWYRQSLGQGLEFLIYFQGNSAPDKSGLPSDRFSAERTGGSVSTLTIQRTQQEDSAVYLCASSLEGQGAGYTFGSGTRLTVV.

This clone was detected a few times. J is TRBJ1-1 and V is TRBV28; D remains unclear. Trimming took 1 base from V and 7 from J, leaving 7 bases between them. CDR1 is MDHEN, CDR2 SYDVKM, per germline. This CDR3 contains 12 residues. CDR3 sequence: CASSLSGVEAFF. In nucleotides, the CDR3 is TGTGCCAGCAGTTTATCCGGGGTTGAAGCTTTCTTT.

This clone was detected a few times. Other DNA sequences in this sample translate to the same CDR3. The chain recombines TRBV18 with TRBJ1-2, with D possibly TRBD1 on 5 matching bases. CDR1 and CDR2 (germline): KGHSH, LQKENI. CDR3 length equals 11 residues. The germline V and J ends were trimmed by 6 bases and 8 bases, with 10 bases remaining between them. The CDR3 here is CASSRRDGYTF. CDR3 coding DNA: TGTGCCAGCTCTCGCAGGGACGGCTACACCTTC.

The rearrangement uses TRBV28 and TRBJ1-2; 11 positions match TRBD1. Trimming removed 6 bases from V and 3 bases from J; junction bases left unmatched: 6. The CDR3 contains 15 residues. The germline V gene has CDR1 MDHEN and CDR2 SYDVKM. CDR3 sequence: CASSIGGQGDYGYTF. The CDR3 DNA follows: TGTGCCAGCAGCATTGGGGGACAGGGGGACTATGGCTACACCTTC.

The rearrangement links TRBV5-1 to TRBJ2-1, with 11 bases that match TRBD2. CDR3 length: 14 amino acids. CDR1 is SGHRS, CDR2 YFSETQ, per germline. Germline trimming cut 1 base from V and 9 bases from J; bases unmatched to any gene: 3. The CDR3 DNA follows: TGCGCCAGCAGCTTGACTAGCGGGAGCGTTGAGCAGTTCTTC. Protein sequence: CASSLTSGSVEQFF.

The chain joins TRBV7-9 to TRBJ1-1; D ambiguous. The CDR3 has 14 residues. Germline V gene lookup returns CDR1 SEHNR and CDR2 FQNEAQ (reference sequence). With 5 bases removed from V and 1 base from J, the gap between germline ends came to 11 bases. The CDR3 here is CASSPKQENTEAFF. The CDR3 nucleotides read TGTGCCAGCAGCCCCAAACAAGAGAACACTGAAGCTTTCTTT.

This sequence joins TRBV30 and TRBJ2-1; D might be TRBD2 (6 bases). CDR3 length: 13 amino acids. Trimming removed 4 bases at V and 4 bases at J, with 11 bases between. Looked up from germline, CDR1 is GTSNPN and CDR2 is SVGIG (reference sequence). The CDR3: CAWMAGLYNEQFF. CDR3 in DNA: TGTGCCTGGATGGCGGGGTTATACAATGAGCAGTTCTTC. The whole variable domain, remainder taken from reference TRBV30 and TRBJ2-1, is SQTIHQWPATLVQPVGSPLSLECTVEGTSNPNLYWYRQAAGRGLQLLFYSVGIGQISSEVPQNLSASRPQDRQFILSSKKLLLSDSGFYLCAWMAGLYNEQFFGPGTRLTVL.

The chain is built from TRBV30 and TRBJ1-2; 9 bases are a match to TRBD1. CDR1 GTSNPN and CDR2 SVGIG come from the germline V gene (reference sequence). The CDR3 loop spans 17 amino acids. V lost 1 base, J lost 4 bases, and 13 bases stayed unmatched. CDR3 nucleotides: TGTGCCTGGAGTGCCGACAGGGGGAAAACCCTACTCTATGGCTACACCTTC. It specifies CAWSADRGKTLLYGYTF. Filled out from reference TRBV30 and TRBJ1-2, the complete variable domain reads SQTIHQWPATLVQPVGSPLSLECTVEGTSNPNLYWYRQAAGRGLQLLFYSVGIGQISSEVPQNLSASRPQDRQFILSSKKLLLSDSGFYLCAWSADRGKTLLYGYTFGSGTRLTVV.